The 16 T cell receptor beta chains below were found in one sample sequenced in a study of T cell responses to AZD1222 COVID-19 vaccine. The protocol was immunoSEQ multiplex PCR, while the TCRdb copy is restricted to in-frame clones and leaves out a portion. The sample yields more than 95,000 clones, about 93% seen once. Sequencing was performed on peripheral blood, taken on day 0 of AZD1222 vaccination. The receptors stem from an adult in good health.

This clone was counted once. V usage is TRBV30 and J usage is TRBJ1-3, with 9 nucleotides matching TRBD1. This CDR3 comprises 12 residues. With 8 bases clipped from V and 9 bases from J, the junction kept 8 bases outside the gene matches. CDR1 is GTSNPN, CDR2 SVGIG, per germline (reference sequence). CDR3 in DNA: TGTGCCGGGATAACAGGGGGCGGCACCATATATTTT. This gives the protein CAGITGGGTIYF.

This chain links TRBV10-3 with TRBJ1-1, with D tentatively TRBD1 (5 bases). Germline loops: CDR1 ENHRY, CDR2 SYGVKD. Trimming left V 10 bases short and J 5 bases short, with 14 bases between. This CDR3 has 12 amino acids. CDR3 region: CATLPGGTEAFF. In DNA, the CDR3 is TGTGCCACCCTCCCTGGGGGGACTGAAGCTTTCTTT.

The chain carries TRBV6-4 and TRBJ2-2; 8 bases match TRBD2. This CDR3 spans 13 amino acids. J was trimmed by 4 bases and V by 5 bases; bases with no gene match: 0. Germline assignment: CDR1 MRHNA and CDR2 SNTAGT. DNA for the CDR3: TGTGCCAGCAGTAGCGGGAGCACCGGGGAGCTGTTTTTT. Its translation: CASSSGSTGELFF.

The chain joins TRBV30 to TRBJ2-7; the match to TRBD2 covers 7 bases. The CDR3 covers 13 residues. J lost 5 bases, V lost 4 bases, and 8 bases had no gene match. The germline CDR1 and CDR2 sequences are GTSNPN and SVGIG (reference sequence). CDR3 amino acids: CAWNPMRGNEQYF. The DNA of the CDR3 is TGTGCCTGGAACCCTATGCGGGGGAACGAGCAGTACTTC.

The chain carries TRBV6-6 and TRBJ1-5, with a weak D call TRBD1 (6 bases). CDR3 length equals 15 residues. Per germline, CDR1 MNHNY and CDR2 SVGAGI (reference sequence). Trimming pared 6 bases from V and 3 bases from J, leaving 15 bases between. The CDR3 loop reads CASSERGGDNQPQHF. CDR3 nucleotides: TGTGCCAGCAGCGAAAGGGGGGGAGACAATCAGCCCCAGCATTTT.

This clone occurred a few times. In nucleotides, the CDR3 is TGTGCCAGTAGTACCCGACAAACGTATGGCTACACCTTC. Protein product: CASSTRQTYGYTF. This rearrangement joins TRBV19 to TRBJ1-2; D gene uncertain. Germline V CDR1 and CDR2: LNHDA, SQIVND (reference sequence). Trimming removed 4 bases at V and 5 bases at J, with 11 bases between. The CDR3 is 13 residues long.

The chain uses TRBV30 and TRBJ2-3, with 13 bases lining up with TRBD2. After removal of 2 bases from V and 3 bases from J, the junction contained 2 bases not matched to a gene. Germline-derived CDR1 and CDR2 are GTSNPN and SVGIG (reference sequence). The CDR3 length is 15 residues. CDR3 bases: TGTGCCTGGAGTAGGACTAGCGGGAGAACAGATACGCAGTATTTT. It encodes CAWSRTSGRTDTQYF.

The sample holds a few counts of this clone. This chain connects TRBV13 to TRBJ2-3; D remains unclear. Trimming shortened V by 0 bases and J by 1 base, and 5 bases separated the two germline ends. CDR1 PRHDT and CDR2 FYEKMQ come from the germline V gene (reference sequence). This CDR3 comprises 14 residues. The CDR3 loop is CASSLGHRTDTQYF. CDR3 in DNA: TGTGCCAGCAGCTTAGGACACCGCACAGATACGCAGTATTTT.

The CDR3 loop reads CASSPGDRGPSDLQETQYF. In DNA, the CDR3 is TGTGCCAGCTCACCGGGGGACAGGGGCCCGTCCGACCTCCAAGAGACCCAGTACTTC. The V call is TRBV18, the J call TRBJ2-5, with 10 nucleotides matching TRBD1. The length of the CDR3 is 19 residues. Germline CDR1 reads KGHSH; CDR2 reads LQKENI. V shed 3 bases, J shed 1 base, and the junction held 14 bases outside the gene matches.

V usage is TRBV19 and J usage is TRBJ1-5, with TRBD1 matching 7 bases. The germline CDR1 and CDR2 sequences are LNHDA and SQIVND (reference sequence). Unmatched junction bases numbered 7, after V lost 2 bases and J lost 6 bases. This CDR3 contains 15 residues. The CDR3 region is CASSIKTGRGQPQHF. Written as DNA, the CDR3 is TGTGCCAGTAGTATAAAGACAGGGAGAGGTCAGCCCCAGCATTTT. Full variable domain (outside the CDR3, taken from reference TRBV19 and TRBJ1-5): DGGITQSPKYLFRKEGQNVTLSCEQNLNHDAMYWYRQDPGQGLRLIYYSQIVNDFQKGDIAEGYSVSREKKESFPLTVTSAQKNPTAFYLCASSIKTGRGQPQHFGDGTRLSIL.

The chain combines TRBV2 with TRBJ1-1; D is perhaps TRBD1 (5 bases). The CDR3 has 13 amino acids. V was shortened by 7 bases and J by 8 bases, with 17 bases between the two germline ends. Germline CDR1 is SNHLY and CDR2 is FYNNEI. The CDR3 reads CASTSPDRVEAFF. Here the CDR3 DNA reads TGTGCCAGCACCAGCCCCGACAGAGTCGAAGCTTTCTTT.

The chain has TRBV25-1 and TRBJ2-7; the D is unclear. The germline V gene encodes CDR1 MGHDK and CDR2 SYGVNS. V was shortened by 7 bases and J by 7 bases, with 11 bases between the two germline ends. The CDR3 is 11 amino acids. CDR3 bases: TGTGCCAGCACTCTTGGGCGGGAGCAGTACTTC. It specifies CASTLGREQYF.

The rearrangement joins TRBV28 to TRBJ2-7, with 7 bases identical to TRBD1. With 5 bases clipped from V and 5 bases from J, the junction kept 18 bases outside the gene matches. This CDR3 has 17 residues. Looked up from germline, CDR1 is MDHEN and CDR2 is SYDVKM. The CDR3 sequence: CASSPLPSTTGSHEQYF. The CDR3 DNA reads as TGTGCCAGCAGTCCCCTCCCCTCTACGACAGGGTCCCACGAGCAGTACTTC.

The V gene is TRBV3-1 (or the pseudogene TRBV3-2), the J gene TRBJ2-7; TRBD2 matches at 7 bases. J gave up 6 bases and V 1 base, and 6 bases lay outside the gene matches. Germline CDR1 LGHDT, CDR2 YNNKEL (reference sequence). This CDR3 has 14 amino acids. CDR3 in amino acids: CASSQGAGAGEQYF. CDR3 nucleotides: TGTGCCAGCAGCCAAGGGGCGGGAGCGGGCGAGCAGTACTTC.

The CDR3 DNA reads TGTGCCAGCAGCCAAGGGGGGAACACTGAAGCTTTCTTT. Its translation: CASSQGGNTEAFF. This chain connects TRBV7-8 to TRBJ1-1; tentatively, D is TRBD1 (6 bases). CDR3 length: 13 amino acids. Trimming cost V 5 bases and J 1 base, with 8 bases left between them. Germline loops: CDR1 SGHVS, CDR2 FQNEAQ.

This CDR3 is CASSLGLAGTNEQFF. CDR3 nucleotides: TGTGCCAGCAGTTTAGGACTAGCGGGTACTAATGAGCAGTTCTTC. The chain has TRBV28 and TRBJ2-1; the match to TRBD2 covers 11 bases. This CDR3 contains 15 residues. V gave up 2 bases and J gave up 7 bases; unmatched junction bases: 4. The germline gives CDR1 MDHEN, CDR2 SYDVKM.